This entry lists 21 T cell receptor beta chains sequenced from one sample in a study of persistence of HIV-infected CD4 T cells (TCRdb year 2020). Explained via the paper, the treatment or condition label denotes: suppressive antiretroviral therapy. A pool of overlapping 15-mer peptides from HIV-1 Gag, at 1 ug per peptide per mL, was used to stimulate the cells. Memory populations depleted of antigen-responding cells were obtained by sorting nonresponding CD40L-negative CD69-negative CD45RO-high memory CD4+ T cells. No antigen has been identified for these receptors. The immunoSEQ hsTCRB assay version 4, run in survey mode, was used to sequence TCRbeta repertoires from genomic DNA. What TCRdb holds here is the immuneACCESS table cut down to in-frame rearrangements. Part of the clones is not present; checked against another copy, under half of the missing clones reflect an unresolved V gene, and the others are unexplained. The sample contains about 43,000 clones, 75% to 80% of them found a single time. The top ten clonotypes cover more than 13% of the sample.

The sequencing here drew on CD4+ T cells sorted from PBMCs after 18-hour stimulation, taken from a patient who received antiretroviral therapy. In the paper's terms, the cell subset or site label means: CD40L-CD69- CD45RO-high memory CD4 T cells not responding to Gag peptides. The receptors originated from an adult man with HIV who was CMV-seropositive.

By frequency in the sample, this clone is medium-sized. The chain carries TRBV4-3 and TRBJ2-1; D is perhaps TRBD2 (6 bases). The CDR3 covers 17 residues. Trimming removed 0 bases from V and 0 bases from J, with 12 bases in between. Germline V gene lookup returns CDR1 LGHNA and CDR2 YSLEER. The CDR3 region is CASSQESRRASYNEQFF. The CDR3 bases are TGCGCCAGCAGCCAAGAGTCGAGGAGGGCCTCCTACAATGAGCAGTTCTTC.

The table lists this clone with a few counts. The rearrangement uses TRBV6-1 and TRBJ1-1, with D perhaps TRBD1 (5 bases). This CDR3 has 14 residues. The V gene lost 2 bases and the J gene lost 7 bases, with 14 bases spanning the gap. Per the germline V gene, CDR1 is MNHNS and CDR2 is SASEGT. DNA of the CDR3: TGTGCCAGCAGTGAAACGACTGGGAGGGGTGAAGCTTTCTTT. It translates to CASSETTGRGEAFF.

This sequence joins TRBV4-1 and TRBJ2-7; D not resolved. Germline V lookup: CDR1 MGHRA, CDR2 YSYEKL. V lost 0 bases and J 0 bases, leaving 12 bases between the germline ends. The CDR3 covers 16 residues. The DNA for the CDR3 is TGCGCCAGCAGCCAAGATCCCGCACCAAGCTCCTACGAGCAGTACTTC. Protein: CASSQDPAPSSYEQYF.

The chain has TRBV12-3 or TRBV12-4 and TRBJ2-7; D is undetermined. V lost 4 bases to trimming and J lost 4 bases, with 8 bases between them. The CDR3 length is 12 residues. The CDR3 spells CASSSTQYEQYF. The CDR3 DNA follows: TGTGCCAGCAGTTCGACTCAATACGAGCAGTACTTC.

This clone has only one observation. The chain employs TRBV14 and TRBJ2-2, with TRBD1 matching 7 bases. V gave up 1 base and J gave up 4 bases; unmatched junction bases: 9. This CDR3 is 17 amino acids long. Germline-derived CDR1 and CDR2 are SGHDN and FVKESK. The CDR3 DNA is TGTGCCAGCAGCCAAGGTGCCGGGACAGCGGTCACCGGGGAGCTGTTTTTT. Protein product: CASSQGAGTAVTGELFF.

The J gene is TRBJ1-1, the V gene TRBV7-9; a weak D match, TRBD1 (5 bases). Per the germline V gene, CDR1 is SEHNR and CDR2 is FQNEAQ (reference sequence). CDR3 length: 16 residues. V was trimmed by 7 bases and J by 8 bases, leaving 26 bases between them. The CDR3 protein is CASTLTRGTVGLEAFF. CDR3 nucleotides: TGTGCCAGCACCTTGACAAGAGGAACCGTGGGGCTGGAAGCTTTCTTT.

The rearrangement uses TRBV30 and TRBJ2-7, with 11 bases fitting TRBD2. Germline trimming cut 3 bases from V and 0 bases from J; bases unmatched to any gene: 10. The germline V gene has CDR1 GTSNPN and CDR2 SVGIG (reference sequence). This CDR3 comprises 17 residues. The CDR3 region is CAWSRGPSGGSSYEQYF. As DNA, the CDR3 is TGTGCCTGGAGCCGGGGGCCTAGCGGGGGGAGCTCCTACGAGCAGTACTTC.

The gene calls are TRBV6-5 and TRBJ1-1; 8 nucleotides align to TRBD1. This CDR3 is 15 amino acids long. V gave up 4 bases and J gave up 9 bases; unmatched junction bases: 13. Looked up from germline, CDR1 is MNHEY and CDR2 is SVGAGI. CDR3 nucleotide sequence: TGTGCCAGCAGTTCCTCCGGGACAGGCCGACTGCAAGCTTTCTTT. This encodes CASSSSGTGRLQAFF.

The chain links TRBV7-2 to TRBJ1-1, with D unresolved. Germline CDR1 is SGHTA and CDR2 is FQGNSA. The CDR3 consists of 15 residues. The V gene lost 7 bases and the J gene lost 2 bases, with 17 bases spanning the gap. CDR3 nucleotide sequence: TGTGCCAGCACACACAGTCTGGGGATAAACACTGAAGCTTTCTTT. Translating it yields CASTHSLGINTEAFF.

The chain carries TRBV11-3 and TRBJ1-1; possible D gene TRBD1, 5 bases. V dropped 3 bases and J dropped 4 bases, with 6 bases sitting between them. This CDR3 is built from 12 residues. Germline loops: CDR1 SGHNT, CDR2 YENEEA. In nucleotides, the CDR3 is TGTGCCAGCAGCTTTGGGGGCACTGAAGCTTTCTTT. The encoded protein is CASSFGGTEAFF.

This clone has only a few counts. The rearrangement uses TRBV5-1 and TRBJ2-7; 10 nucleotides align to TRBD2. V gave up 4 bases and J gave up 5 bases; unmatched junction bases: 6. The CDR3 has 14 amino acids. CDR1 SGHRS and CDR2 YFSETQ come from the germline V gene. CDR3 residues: CASSRAGGINEQYF. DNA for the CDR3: TGCGCCAGCAGCAGAGCGGGGGGGATCAACGAGCAGTACTTC.

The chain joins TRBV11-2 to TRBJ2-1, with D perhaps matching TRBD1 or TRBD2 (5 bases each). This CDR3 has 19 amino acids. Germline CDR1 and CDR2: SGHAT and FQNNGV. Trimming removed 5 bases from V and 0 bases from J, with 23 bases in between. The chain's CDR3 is CASSPRRGERKSSYNEQFF. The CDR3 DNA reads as TGTGCCAGCAGCCCCCGTAGGGGCGAGCGGAAGAGCTCCTACAATGAGCAGTTCTTC.

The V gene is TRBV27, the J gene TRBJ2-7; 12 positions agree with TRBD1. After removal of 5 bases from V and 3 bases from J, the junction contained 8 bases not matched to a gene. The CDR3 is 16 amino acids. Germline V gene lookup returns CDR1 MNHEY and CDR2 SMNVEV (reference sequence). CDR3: CASSKLGTGGYYEQYF. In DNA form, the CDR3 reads TGTGCCAGCAGTAAACTAGGGACAGGGGGCTACTACGAGCAGTACTTC.

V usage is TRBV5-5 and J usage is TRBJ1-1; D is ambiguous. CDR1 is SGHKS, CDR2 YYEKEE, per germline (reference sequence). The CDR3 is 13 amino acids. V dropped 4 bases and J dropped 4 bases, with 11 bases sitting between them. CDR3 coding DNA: TGTGCCAGCAGCCTGGGCGGGCGCACTGAAGCTTTCTTT. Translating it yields CASSLGGRTEAFF.

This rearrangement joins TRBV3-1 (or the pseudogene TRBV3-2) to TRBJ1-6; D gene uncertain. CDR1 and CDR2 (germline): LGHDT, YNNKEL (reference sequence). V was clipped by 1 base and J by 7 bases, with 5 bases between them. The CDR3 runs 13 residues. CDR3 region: CASSQAMNSPLHF. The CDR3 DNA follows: TGTGCCAGCAGCCAAGCCATGAATTCACCCCTCCACTTT.

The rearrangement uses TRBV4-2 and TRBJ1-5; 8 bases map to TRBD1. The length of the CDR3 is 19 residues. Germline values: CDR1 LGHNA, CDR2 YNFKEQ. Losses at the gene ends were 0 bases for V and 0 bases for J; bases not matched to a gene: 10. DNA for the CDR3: TGTGCCAGCAGCCAAGAAGCAGGGGGCCTCTCTTATAGCAATCAGCCCCAGCATTTT. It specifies CASSQEAGGLSYSNQPQHF.

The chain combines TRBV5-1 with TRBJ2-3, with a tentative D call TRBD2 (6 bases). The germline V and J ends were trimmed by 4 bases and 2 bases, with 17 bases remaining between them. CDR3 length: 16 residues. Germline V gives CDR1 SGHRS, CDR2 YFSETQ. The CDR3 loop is CASSPGTFILTDTQYF. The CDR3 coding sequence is TGCGCCAGCAGCCCCGGGACTTTTATACTCACAGATACGCAGTATTTT.

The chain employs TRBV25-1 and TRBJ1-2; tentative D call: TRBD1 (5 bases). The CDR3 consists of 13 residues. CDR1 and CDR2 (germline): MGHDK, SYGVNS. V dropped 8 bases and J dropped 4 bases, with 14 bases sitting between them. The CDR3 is CASRLTGAYGYTF. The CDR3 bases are TGTGCCAGCCGGCTTACCGGGGCCTATGGCTACACCTTC.

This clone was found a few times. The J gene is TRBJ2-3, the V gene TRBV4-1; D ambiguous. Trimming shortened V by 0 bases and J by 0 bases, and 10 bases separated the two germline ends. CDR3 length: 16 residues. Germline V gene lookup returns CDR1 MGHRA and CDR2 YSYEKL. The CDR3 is CASSQEGWASTDTQYF. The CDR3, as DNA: TGCGCCAGCAGCCAAGAAGGCTGGGCCAGCACAGATACGCAGTATTTT.

This CDR3 is CASSIGQGNSPLHF. In nucleotides, the CDR3 is TGTGCCAGCAGTATAGGACAGGGAAATTCACCCCTCCACTTT. The chain joins TRBV6-4 to TRBJ1-6; 8 positions agree with TRBD1. The germline gives CDR1 MRHNA, CDR2 SNTAGT. The CDR3 contains 14 residues. Germline trimming cut 5 bases from V and 7 bases from J; bases unmatched to any gene: 4.

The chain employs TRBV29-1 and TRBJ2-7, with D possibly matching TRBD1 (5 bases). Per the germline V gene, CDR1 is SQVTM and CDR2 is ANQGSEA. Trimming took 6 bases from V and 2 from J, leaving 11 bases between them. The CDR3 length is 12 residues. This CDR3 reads CSVLGVPYEQYF. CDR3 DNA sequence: TGCAGCGTCCTAGGGGTTCCCTACGAGCAGTACTTC.